Listed below are T cell receptor beta chains from one sample, sequenced in a study of neurological immune-mediated disorders. Each CDR3 protein gets one entry after TCRdb re-called the 5' RACE reads with MiXCR. This table has roughly 60,000 distinct CDR3 sequences, around 10% appearing once. Sequencing was done on a sample of PBMCs. The receptors come from a man between 60 and 75 years old in good health. Each CDR3 is given with its conserved first and last residue. A D gene is named only where the DNA matches it firmly. Clone size is stated in some rows and not others, as once, few, many or a class when expanded.

-,TRBJ2-1,TRBV15,many,TGTGCCACCAGCAGGGGGTTCTCGCCTAACAATGAGCAGTTCTTC,CATSRGFSPNNEQFF
TRBD2,TRBJ2-1,TRBV2,many,TGTGCCAGCAGCGTACTAGCGGGGGGGGTCAATGAGCAGTTCTTC,CASSVLAGGVNEQFF
-,TRBJ1-1,TRBV12-3/TRBV12-4,many,TGTGCCAGCAGTTTGCTGAACACTGAAGCTTTCTTT,CASSLLNTEAFF
-,TRBJ2-2,TRBV12-3/TRBV12-4,many,TGTGCCAGCACGCTCAAGGGGCCGAACACCGGGGAGCTGTTTTTT,CASTLKGPNTGELFF
TRBD1,TRBJ1-4,TRBV6-5,many,TGTGCCAGCAGTTACAAGATGACAGGGCTCGTCCTAGGTGGCGAAAAACTGTTTTTT,CASSYKMTGLVLGGEKLFF
-,TRBJ1-3,TRBV5-6,many,TGTGCCAGCAGCCGTGGACGGAGCTCTGGAAACACCATATATTTT,CASSRGRSSGNTIYF
-,TRBJ2-1,TRBV7-9,many,TGTGCCAGCAGCCCCGGAAATGGGCTGAATGAGCAGTTCTTC,CASSPGNGLNEQFF
-,TRBJ1-2,TRBV20-1,many,TGCAGTGCTAGCCAGGGTTCTAACGGCTACACCTTC,CSASQGSNGYTF
TRBD2,TRBJ2-3,TRBV3-1,many,TGTGCCAGCAGCCAAGATCGAAGGACTAGCGGGGGGGCCAGGGGCACAGATACGCAGTATTTT,CASSQDRRTSGGARGTDTQYF
TRBD1,TRBJ1-1,TRBV7-9,many,TGTGCCAGCGACGTCCCGGGACAGTTAGAGGCTTTCTTT,CASDVPGQLEAFF
TRBD2,TRBJ2-1,TRBV9,many,TGTGCCAGCAGCCCTGAGCCGGGACTAGCAGGGAATGAGCAGTTCTTC,CASSPEPGLAGNEQFF
TRBD1,TRBJ2-1,TRBV28,many,TGTGCCAGCAGTCAAACAGGGGTCACTGAGCAGTTCTTC,CASSQTGVTEQFF
-,TRBJ1-5,TRBV2,many,TGTGCCAGCACCAGATGGGGCAATCAGCCCCAGCATTTT,CASTRWGNQPQHF
-,TRBJ2-7,TRBV20-1,many,TGCAGTGCTAGCGCCGGGACGGCCACCTACGAGCAGTACTTC,CSASAGTATYEQYF
TRBD1,TRBJ2-1,TRBV7-2,many,TGTGCCAGCAGCCAAAGCACCGCCAGACAGGGACGGTCCTACAATGAGCAGTTCTTC,CASSQSTARQGRSYNEQFF
-,TRBJ2-3,TRBV20-1,many,TGCAGTGCCTTCTTCGAGGTCCGCACAGATACGCAGTATTTT,CSAFFEVRTDTQYF
-,TRBJ2-7,TRBV28,once,TGTGCCAGCAGTTTATTCGGGGGCGATTTCCACGAGCAGTACTTC,CASSLFGGDFHEQYF
-,TRBJ2-7,TRBV5-5,few,TGTGCCAGCAGCTTGTTCCAGGGTGAGGCGGGGTGGCAGTACTTC,CASSLFQGEAGWQYF
-,TRBJ1-6,TRBV7-2,many,TGTGCCACCGGCATAGGGCCGAATTCACCCCTCCACTTT,CATGIGPNSPLHF
TRBD2,TRBJ2-3,TRBV5-4,-,TGTGCCAGCAGCTTGGAAGGGGCTAGCGGGGCAGATACGCAGTATTTT,CASSLEGASGADTQYF
TRBD1,TRBJ1-5,TRBV6-1,-,TGTGCCAGCAGTTCCGACAGGGGCAGGAATCAGCCCCAGCATTTT,CASSSDRGRNQPQHF
-,TRBJ2-1,TRBV6-2/TRBV6-3,many,TGTGCCAGCCGTCAATACAATGAGCAGTTCTTC,CASRQYNEQFF
TRBD2,TRBJ2-1,TRBV19,few,TGTGCCAGTAGTATTGGGACTAGCGGGGGGAGGAATGAGCAGTTCTTC,CASSIGTSGGRNEQFF
-,TRBJ2-1,TRBV5-1,many,TGCGCCAGCAGCTTGGAAGGTGGGGGAAATGAGCAGTTCTTC,CASSLEGGGNEQFF
-,TRBJ2-3,TRBV12-3/TRBV12-4,many,TGTGCCAGCAGTTATACTCAGCAATACACAGATACGCAGTATTTT,CASSYTQQYTDTQYF
TRBD2,TRBJ2-1,TRBV2,few,TGTGCCAGCAGACGGACTAGCGGGGCCACCAATGAGCAGTTCTTC,CASRRTSGATNEQFF
-,TRBJ1-4,TRBV29-1,many,TGCAGCGTTGGCGAAGGTCTTAATGAAAAACTGTTTTTT,CSVGEGLNEKLFF
-,TRBJ1-6,TRBV9,many,TGTGCCAGCAGCGTATCCCCGACCGGGACATCACCCCTCCACTTT,CASSVSPTGTSPLHF
-,TRBJ2-3,TRBV7-2,many,TGTGCCAGCAGCTTAGAGAGTACAGATACGCAGTATTTT,CASSLESTDTQYF
-,TRBJ1-4,TRBV18,many,TGTGCCAGCTCACCACTAAGGGCGGCCACTAATGAAAAACTGTTTTTT,CASSPLRAATNEKLFF
-,TRBJ1-4,TRBV7-9,many,TGTGCCAGCAGCTCGGGCCCCCACAGACGACATAATGAAAAACTGTTTTTT,CASSSGPHRRHNEKLFF
-,TRBJ2-7,TRBV29-1,many,TGCAGCGTTGAATTGGCTCGGGCGGGCAAAGCCTACGAGCAGTACTTC,CSVELARAGKAYEQYF
-,TRBJ1-1,TRBV5-6,many,TGTGCCAGCAGCTTGGCGGTCATTGACACTGAAGCTTTCTTT,CASSLAVIDTEAFF
-,TRBJ1-2,TRBV5-1,-,TGCGCCAGCAGCTTGGGGGGGGAAGGACCCTATGGCTACACCTTC,CASSLGGEGPYGYTF
-,TRBJ1-2,TRBV6-5,many,TGTGCCAGCAGTTCCCCGCGTGGGGGGCAGGGAGGCTACACCTTC,CASSSPRGGQGGYTF
-,TRBJ1-5,TRBV7-9,many,TGTGCCAGCAGCTTAGAAGGGACGTGGCAGCCCCAGCATTTT,CASSLEGTWQPQHF
TRBD2,TRBJ2-3,TRBV20-1,many,TGCAGTGCTAGTATCGGCGGGGGGCCAGATACGCAGTATTTT,CSASIGGGPDTQYF
-,TRBJ1-1,TRBV4-2,many,TGTGCCAGCAGCCAAGTGACGGTAAACACTGAAGCTTTCTTT,CASSQVTVNTEAFF
TRBD2,TRBJ2-1,TRBV27,many,TGTGCCAGCAGTTTCCTAGCGGGGGGAAACAATGAGCAGTTCTTC,CASSFLAGGNNEQFF
-,TRBJ1-2,TRBV3-1,medium-sized,TGTGCCAGCAGCCAAGGCTTCCAGGAAGCTAACTATGGCTACACCTTC,CASSQGFQEANYGYTF
-,TRBJ2-1,TRBV12-3/TRBV12-4,many,TGTGCCAGCAGTTCACCCTTCGGGGAAACCGATGAGCAGTTCTTC,CASSSPFGETDEQFF
-,TRBJ2-7,TRBV5-1,many,TGCGCCAGCAGCTTGGGCACAGGGATCTACGAGCAGTACTTC,CASSLGTGIYEQYF
-,TRBJ1-5,TRBV18,many,TGTGCCAGCTCACCACTAGAAGCCAAGGGGTCTCAGCCCCAGCATTTT,CASSPLEAKGSQPQHF
-,TRBJ1-4,TRBV5-4,many,TGTGCCAGCAGCCGTGACAGCAATGAAAAACTGTTTTTT,CASSRDSNEKLFF
TRBD1,TRBJ2-5,TRBV4-1,many,TGCGCCAGCAGCCAAGATGGGGACAGCTACCAAGAGACCCAGTACTTC,CASSQDGDSYQETQYF
-,TRBJ1-6,TRBV20-1,many,TGCAGTGCTAGAGGGGGCGACAATAATTCACCCCTCCACTTT,CSARGGDNNSPLHF
-,TRBJ2-1,TRBV7-9,many,TGTGCCAGCAGCTTAATTGGGGTGACCCCTGCATACAATGAGCAGTTCTTC,CASSLIGVTPAYNEQFF
-,TRBJ2-1,TRBV29-1,many,TGCAGCGTTCAGGACAGTTTATACAATGAGCAGTTCTTC,CSVQDSLYNEQFF
-,TRBJ1-1,TRBV20-1,many,TGCAGTGCTAAGGGGGGAGACACTGAAGCTTTCTTT,CSAKGGDTEAFF
-,TRBJ1-5,TRBV7-8,many,TGTGCCAGCAGCTTAGTAGGTCCAGGGAAAAATCAGCCCCAGCATTTT,CASSLVGPGKNQPQHF
TRBD2,TRBJ2-3,TRBV12-3/TRBV12-4,many,TGTGCCAGCAGGCCCCTAGCGGGGCATGGGGATACGCAGTATTTT,CASRPLAGHGDTQYF
-,TRBJ2-1,TRBV20-1,-,TGCAGAGTCCCCCGCAGCGGGCCATTAGGAGGTGAGCAGTTCTTC,CRVPRSGPLGGEQFF
TRBD1,TRBJ2-7,TRBV10-3,many,TGTGCCATCAGCGACCGGGACAGGGGGCGTTACGAGCAGTACTTC,CAISDRDRGRYEQYF
-,TRBJ2-2,TRBV2,many,TGTGCCAGCAGTGTAGAAGCCGGGGAGCTGTTTTTT,CASSVEAGELFF